The 14 T cell receptor beta chains in this list originate from one sample, sequenced in a study of cytomegalovirus exposure and HLA in healthy donors. Primers for the PCR totalled 60 Vbeta and 13 Jbeta. Using immunoSEQ multiplex PCR, the repertoire was profiled, and TCRdb retains in-frame clones only, with some absent. Among 100,000 to 120,000 clones listed, about 80% were seen once. The specimen was PBMCs. Receptor source: an older woman in good health and CMV-seropositive.

As concerns this clone: Its ends do not fully match the called genes, so a read error is possible. This rearrangement joins TRBV7-9 to TRBJ1-5; D ambiguous. This CDR3 comprises 13 residues. Germline lookup yields CDR1 SEHNR and CDR2 FQNEAQ (reference sequence). CDR3 protein: CSSSLERDQPQHF. The CDR3 DNA reads TGTTCCAGCAGCTTAGAGCGAGATCAGCCCCAGCATTTT.

The CDR3, as DNA: TGTGCCTGGAGCCCCCCCGGAGGGTATACGCAGTATTTT. Amino acids: CAWSPPGGYTQYF. The chain is built from TRBV30 and TRBJ2-3; D possibly corresponds to TRBD2 (6 bases). The CDR3 extends over 13 amino acids. Germline CDR1 reads GTSNPN; CDR2 reads SVGIG (reference sequence). With 3 bases removed from V and 7 bases from J, the gap between germline ends came to 14 bases.

This sequence joins TRBV2 and TRBJ2-7, with TRBD2 matching over 8 bases. The V and J ends lost 4 bases and 7 bases, in that order; junction bases with no gene match: 12. The germline V gene encodes CDR1 SNHLY and CDR2 FYNNEI. This CDR3 is built from 15 residues. The CDR3 nucleotides are TGTGCCAGCAGTGCCGGGACTAGGGGGAATTGGGAGCAGTACTTC. Its protein product is CASSAGTRGNWEQYF.

The V call is TRBV7-2, the J call TRBJ2-5, with a possible D match to TRBD1 (5 bases). Trimming shortened V by 1 base and J by 0 bases, and 6 bases separated the two germline ends. CDR1 and CDR2 (germline): SGHTA, FQGNSA. The CDR3 has 14 amino acids. The chain's CDR3 is CASSLGTHQETQYF. The CDR3 nucleotides read TGTGCCAGCAGCTTAGGGACACACCAAGAGACCCAGTACTTC.

The chain uses TRBV5-4 and TRBJ2-7; 10 bases align to TRBD2. The J segment lost 3 bases and the V segment lost 4 bases, leaving 7 bases of the junction unmatched. The CDR3 is 15 residues long. Germline V gives CDR1 SGHNT, CDR2 YYREEE (reference sequence). CDR3 residues: CASSHNGLAVYEQYF. In nucleotides, the CDR3 is TGTGCCAGCAGCCACAATGGACTAGCGGTCTACGAGCAGTACTTC.

V and J are TRBV28 and TRBJ2-7, with D perhaps TRBD2 (6 bases). This CDR3 spans 12 amino acids. CDR1 MDHEN and CDR2 SYDVKM come from the germline V gene. Trimming took 10 bases from V and 5 from J, leaving 15 bases between them. CDR3 residues: CAIEGGPHEQYF. In DNA form, the CDR3 reads TGTGCCATTGAAGGAGGGCCCCACGAGCAGTACTTC.

This clone is a singleton in its sample. The chain combines TRBV28 with TRBJ2-5, with TRBD2 matching 7 bases. Germline V gives CDR1 MDHEN, CDR2 SYDVKM. V trimming: 10 bases; J trimming: 9 bases; junction bases outside the gene matches: 20. The CDR3 extends over 15 amino acids. The CDR3 coding sequence is TGTGCCACCCAAAGAGGCGGGAGAACATTTATTGCCCAGTACTTC. The encoded protein is CATQRGGRTFIAQYF.

The genes are TRBV28 and TRBJ2-7; a possible D gene is TRBD1 (7 bases). V dropped 8 bases and J dropped 6 bases, with 17 bases sitting between them. This CDR3 region has 13 residues. Per the germline V gene, CDR1 is MDHEN and CDR2 is SYDVKM. CDR3: CASGGQGVSEQYF. As DNA, the CDR3 is TGTGCCAGCGGGGGGCAGGGGGTATCCGAGCAGTACTTC.

The rearrangement uses TRBV5-1 and TRBJ2-1; 10 positions agree with TRBD2. Looked up from germline, CDR1 is SGHRS and CDR2 is YFSETQ. The CDR3 is 17 residues long. V lost 6 bases to trimming and J lost 0 bases; unmatched junction nucleotides: 9. CDR3 in amino acids: CASTSSAGGSSYNEQFF. The CDR3 DNA follows: TGCGCCAGCACCTCCTCAGCGGGAGGGAGCTCCTACAATGAGCAGTTCTTC. Full variable domain (missing parts from reference TRBV5-1 and TRBJ2-1): KAGVTQTPRYLIKTRGQQVTLSCSPISGHRSVSWYQQTPGQGLQFLFEYFSETQRNKGNFPGRFSGRQFSNSRSEMNVSTLELGDSALYLCASTSSAGGSSYNEQFFGPGTRLTVL.

CDR3 nucleotides: TGTGCCAGCAGCTTACCCGGGGGGTATGGAAGCGATGAGCAGTTCTTC. It is translated as CASSLPGGYGSDEQFF. The chain employs TRBV7-3 and TRBJ2-1, with 7 bases aligning to TRBD2. This CDR3 has 16 residues. Unmatched junction bases numbered 12, after V lost 2 bases and J lost 8 bases. The germline gives CDR1 SGHTA, CDR2 FQGTGA. The full variable domain, completed using reference TRBV7-3 and TRBJ2-1, is GAGVSQTPSNKVTEKGKYVELRCDPISGHTALYWYRQSLGQGPEFLIYFQGTGAADDSGLPNDRFFAVRPEGSVSTLKIQRTERGDSAVYLCASSLPGGYGSDEQFFGPGTRLTVL.

This chain uses TRBV6-6 with TRBJ2-7; D possibly corresponds to TRBD1 (5 bases). Trimming removed 9 bases at V and 5 bases at J, with 11 bases between. Germline loops: CDR1 MNHNY, CDR2 SVGAGI (reference sequence). The CDR3 loop spans 11 amino acids. This CDR3 is CASAGYHEQYF. The CDR3 nucleotides read TGTGCCAGTGCAGGGTATCACGAGCAGTACTTC.

The J gene is TRBJ2-1, the V gene TRBV11-2; 11 bases agree with TRBD1. The CDR3 has 14 amino acids. Germline V lookup: CDR1 SGHAT, CDR2 FQNNGV. After removal of 4 bases from V and 7 bases from J, the junction contained 3 bases not matched to a gene. The CDR3 here is CASSSGQGANEQFF. DNA for the CDR3: TGTGCCAGCAGCTCCGGACAGGGGGCGAATGAGCAGTTCTTC.

The rearrangement links TRBV28 to TRBJ2-7; 8 bases fit TRBD1. The CDR3 length is 16 residues. Germline CDR1 is MDHEN and CDR2 is SYDVKM. V shed 7 bases and J 2 bases; nucleotides not matched to a gene: 13. CDR3 sequence: CASMAPLGTGAYEQYF. In DNA, the CDR3 is TGTGCCAGCATGGCCCCACTCGGGACAGGAGCCTACGAGCAGTACTTC.

This clone was seen just once. The J gene is TRBJ1-2, the V gene TRBV2; the match to TRBD1 covers 7 bases. V gave up 5 bases and J gave up 4 bases; unmatched junction bases: 4. Germline V lookup: CDR1 SNHLY, CDR2 FYNNEI. The CDR3 spans 13 residues. CDR3 DNA sequence: TGTGCCAGCAGTCTGACAGGGACCTATGGCTACACCTTC. Its translation is CASSLTGTYGYTF. The full variable domain, completed using reference TRBV2 and TRBJ1-2, is EPEVTQTPSHQVTQMGQEVILRCVPISNHLYFYWYRQILGQKVEFLVSFYNNEISEKSEIFDDQFSVERPDGSNFTLKIRSTKLEDSAMYFCASSLTGTYGYTFGSGTRLTVV.